This T cell receptor (beta chain) was captured by sequencing in a study of CD8 T cells in ankylosing spondylitis. This clonotype was seen a handful of times. The antigen is unknown. Molecular-barcoded quantitative 5'-RACE produced these TCR beta libraries. MiXCR was run by TCRdb on the 5' RACE reads, yielding one entry per CDR3 protein. The table records roughly 370,000 distinct CDR3 sequences, about 20% of them present only once. Study results and limitations: Apparently characteristic of ankylosing spondylitis blood was a TCR beta motif (about eight highly homologous variants). Clones tied to disease were said to be significantly enriched in matched ankylosing spondylitis synovial fluid. Disease-linked clones proved CD8+ and comparatively uncommon in peripheral blood.

From germline, CDR1 is DFQATT and CDR2 SNEGSKA (reference sequence). Between the trimmed V and J ends, which lost 6 bases and 8 bases, there was a span of 16 bases. The length of the CDR3 is 12 residues. This receptor was taken from a male donor with ankylosing spondylitis. The source material was blood, either unsorted or a sorted T cell fraction (not recorded which). This rearrangement joins TRBV20-1 to TRBJ2-5; D possibly corresponds to TRBD1 (6 bases). Written as DNA, the CDR3 is TGCAGTGCCCAGGGGCCTGAACGAACCCAGTACTTC. Translated, it gives CSAQGPERTQYF.